This TCR beta chain was sequenced for a study of OX40 agonist ivuxolimab in advanced cancers. Background on the study: Two cutaneous melanoma patients and one hepatocellular carcinoma patient, three in all, had partial responses. Points from the study as a whole: Both blood CD4+ and CD8+ T cells showed clonal growth by week 6 at 0.1 to 3.0 mg/kg.

This clone was recorded once. The antigen remains undetermined. Blood specimens came from baseline, cycle 4 day 1, and cycle 7 day 1. Sequencing was performed with immunoSEQ multiplex PCR; in TCRdb, only in-frame clones are kept and a portion is missing. The repertoire consists of tens of thousands of clones, with approximately 91% occurring once and the leading ten covering more than 0.25%. CDR3 length: 13 amino acids. CDR1 is MNHEY and CDR2 is SMNVEV in the germline V gene (reference sequence). V trimming: 3 bases; J trimming: 10 bases; junction bases outside the gene matches: 5. The specimen comprised CD4+ or CD8+ T cells sorted from blood, sampled in a trial of the OX40 agonist ivuxolimab. The genes are TRBV27 and TRBJ2-1, with 8 positions matching TRBD2. The receptor was isolated from an adult with an advanced solid tumor such as melanoma, head and neck, liver or kidney cancer. The CDR3 reads CASSFARTSEQFF. The DNA for the CDR3 is TGTGCCAGCAGTTTCGCCCGGACTAGCGAGCAGTTCTTC.